This T cell receptor beta chain was sequenced in a study of blood T cell repertoires in COVID-19. Seattle's enrolled individuals joined amid active infection and were then monitored longitudinally. Methods used by the authors: The authors estimated nucleated cell counts from reference gene primer amplification. The repertoire was sequenced with immunoSEQ multiplex PCR; TCRdb's copy has only in-frame clones and lacks some. D and trimming were read from the DNA, whereas the V and J calls and clone size are those reported in that table. The table shows 300,000 to 450,000 clones, with around 87% occurring only once. Per germline, CDR1 MDHEN and CDR2 SYDVKM. V lost 8 bases to trimming and J lost 5 bases, with 14 bases between them. This CDR3 region has 13 residues. This clone has only one observation.

Sequencing input: peripheral blood. This rearrangement joins TRBV28 to TRBJ2-3; D is possibly TRBD2 (6 bases). This sequence was found in a woman aged 30 to 39 with COVID-19, enrolled during active disease. CDR3 sequence: CASEFAGGDTQYF. Here the CDR3 DNA reads TGTGCCAGCGAGTTTGCCGGGGGAGATACGCAGTATTTT.